Presented here are 6 T cell receptor beta chains from one specimen sequenced in a study of blood T cell repertoires in COVID-19. TCRdb keeps only in-frame clones here, not all; method: immunoSEQ multiplex PCR. The sample contains tens of thousands of clones, more than 75% of which appear only once. Sequencing used peripheral blood. The receptors were gathered from a human donor in a cohort sampled during active COVID-19.

This clone was detected once. This rearrangement joins TRBV5-1 to TRBJ1-1, with D possibly TRBD1 on 6 matching bases. The germline CDR1 and CDR2 sequences are SGHRS and YFSETQ. Trimming left V 1 base short and J 1 base short, with 8 bases between. This CDR3 spans 14 amino acids. The CDR3 region is CASSLWGQNTEAFF. CDR3 coding DNA: TGCGCCAGCAGCTTGTGGGGACAGAACACTGAAGCTTTCTTT.

The DNA of the CDR3 is TGTGCCAGCAGCTTTCCCCAACCCTACTCCGAGCAGTACTTC. It codes for CASSFPQPYSEQYF. This chain joins TRBV13 and TRBJ2-7; D is unclear. The ends were cut back, 3 bases at V and 6 bases at J, with 15 bases in the middle. The CDR3 totals 14 residues. CDR1 is PRHDT and CDR2 is FYEKMQ in the germline V gene (reference sequence). Using reference TRBV13 and TRBJ2-7 for the parts outside the CDR3, the full variable domain is AAGVIQSPRHLIKEKRETATLKCYPIPRHDTVYWYQQGPGQDPQFLISFYEKMQSDKGSIPDRFSAQQFSDYHSELNMSSLELGDSALYFCASSFPQPYSEQYFGPGTRLTVT.

J is TRBJ1-2 and V is TRBV10-3; TRBD1 is a possible D gene (5 bases). Germline V gene data show CDR1 as ENHRY and CDR2 as SYGVKD. Trimming cost V 3 bases and J 8 bases, with 10 bases left between them. This CDR3 spans 12 amino acids. The CDR3 nucleotides read TGTGCCATCAGTGACCAGGGCTGGGGCTACACCTTC. This gives the protein CAISDQGWGYTF.

This chain connects TRBV19 to TRBJ1-2; 7 nucleotides line up with TRBD1. There are 16 residues in the CDR3. CDR1 and CDR2 from the germline V gene are LNHDA and SQIVND (reference sequence). V was pared by 3 bases and J by 8 bases, with 15 bases of the junction left unmatched. CDR3 in amino acids: CASSIPPYRGGFGYTF. CDR3 DNA: TGTGCCAGTAGTATTCCACCCTACAGGGGCGGATTCGGCTACACCTTC. Looking up the rest from reference TRBV19 and TRBJ1-2 gives the full variable domain: DGGITQSPKYLFRKEGQNVTLSCEQNLNHDAMYWYRQDPGQGLRLIYYSQIVNDFQKGDIAEGYSVSREKKESFPLTVTSAQKNPTAFYLCASSIPPYRGGFGYTFGSGTRLTVV.

Only a few counts were recorded for this clone. The V call is TRBV7-2, the J call TRBJ1-2, with D possibly matching TRBD1 (6 bases). CDR3 size: 15 residues. CDR1 and CDR2 (germline): SGHTA, FQGNSA. Trimming cost V 1 base and J 1 base, with 10 bases left between them. The CDR3 region has the DNA TGTGCCAGCAGCTTAGACAGGGCGAATAACTATGGCTACACCTTC. It specifies CASSLDRANNYGYTF.

The V call is TRBV9, the J call TRBJ1-2, with D tentatively TRBD1 (5 bases). The CDR3 covers 14 residues. V lost 4 bases and J lost 2, with 12 bases in between. In germline, CDR1 is SGDLS, CDR2 YYNGEE. The CDR3 coding sequence is TGTGCCAGCAGCCCCTCACCAGGGAACTATGGCTACACCTTC. Its protein product is CASSPSPGNYGYTF.